The following is a TCR beta chain sequence with its context. A much larger clone differs from this one at a single base, so this may be a read error. This sample was included in a study of tumor and adjacent non-tumor tissue in lung cancer. Germline lookup yields CDR1 SEHNR and CDR2 FQNEAQ (reference sequence). The V and J ends lost 7 bases and 9 bases respectively, with 28 bases between them. The CDR3 totals 17 residues. RNA was extracted from bulk tissue without any cell sorting. Between August and November 2014, newly diagnosed, chemotherapy-naive lung cancer patients underwent thoracic surgery in China. A modified ARM-PCR protocol with three rounds of nested PCR amplified TCRbeta. From the multiplex PCR reads, TCRdb called clonotypes with MiXCR, one entry per CDR3 protein. The sample lists approximately 150,000 distinct CDR3 sequences; around 66% were seen once.

V gene TRBV7-9 combines with J gene TRBJ2-1; maybe TRBD2 (6 bases). The source is a man in his sixties with small cell lung cancer. Specimen: lung tumor tissue. CDR3 in DNA: TGTGCCAGCAACTTTCTATTGACTAGGAGTGGGGTCAGTGAGCAGTTCTTC. Encoded protein: CASNFLLTRSGVSEQFF. The whole variable domain, remainder taken from reference TRBV7-9 and TRBJ2-1, is DTGVSQNPRHKITKRGQNVTFRCDPISEHNRLYWYRQTLGQGPEFLTYFQNEAQLEKSRLLSDRFSAERPKGSFSTLEIQRTEQGDSAMYLCASNFLLTRSGVSEQFFGPGTRLTVL.